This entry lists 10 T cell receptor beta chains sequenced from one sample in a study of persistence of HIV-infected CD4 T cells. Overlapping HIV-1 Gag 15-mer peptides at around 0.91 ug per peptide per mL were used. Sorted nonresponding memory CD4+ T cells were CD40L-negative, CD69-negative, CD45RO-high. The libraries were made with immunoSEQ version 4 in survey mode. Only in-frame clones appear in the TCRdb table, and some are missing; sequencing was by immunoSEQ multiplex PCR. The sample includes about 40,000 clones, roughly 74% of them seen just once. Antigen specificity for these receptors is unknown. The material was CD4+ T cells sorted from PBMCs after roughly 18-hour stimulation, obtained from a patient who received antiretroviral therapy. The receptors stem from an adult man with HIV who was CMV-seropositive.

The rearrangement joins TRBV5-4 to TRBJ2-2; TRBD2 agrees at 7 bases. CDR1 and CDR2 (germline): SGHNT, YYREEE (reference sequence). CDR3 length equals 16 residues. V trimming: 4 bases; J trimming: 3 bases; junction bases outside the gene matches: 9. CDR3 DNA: TGTGCCAGCAGCGGCCTGGCGGGAGTCTACACCGGGGAGCTGTTTTTT. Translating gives CASSGLAGVYTGELFF.

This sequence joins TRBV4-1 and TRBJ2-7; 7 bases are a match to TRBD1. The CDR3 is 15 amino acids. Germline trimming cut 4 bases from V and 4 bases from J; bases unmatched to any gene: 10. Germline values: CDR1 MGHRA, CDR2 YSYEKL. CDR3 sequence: CASSRSTGFQYEQYF. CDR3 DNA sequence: TGCGCCAGCAGCCGCTCGACAGGGTTTCAATACGAGCAGTACTTC.

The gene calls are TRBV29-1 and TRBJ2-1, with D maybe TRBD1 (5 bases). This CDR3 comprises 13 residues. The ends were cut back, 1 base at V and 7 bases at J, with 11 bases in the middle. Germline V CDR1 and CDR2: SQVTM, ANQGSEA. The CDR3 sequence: CSVEGQNRNEQFF. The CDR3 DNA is TGCAGCGTTGAAGGACAGAACCGTAATGAGCAGTTCTTC.

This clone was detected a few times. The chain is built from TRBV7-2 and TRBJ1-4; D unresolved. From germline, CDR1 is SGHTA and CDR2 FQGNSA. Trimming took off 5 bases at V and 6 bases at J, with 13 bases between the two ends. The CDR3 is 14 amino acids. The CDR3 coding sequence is TGTGCCAGCAGCCTCCGCTCGGGTGATGAAAAACTGTTTTTT. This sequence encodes CASSLRSGDEKLFF.

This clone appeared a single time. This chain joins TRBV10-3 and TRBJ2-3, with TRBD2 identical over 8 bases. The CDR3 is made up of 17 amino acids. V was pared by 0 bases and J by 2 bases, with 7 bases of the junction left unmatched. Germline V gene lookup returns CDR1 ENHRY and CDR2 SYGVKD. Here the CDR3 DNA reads TGTGCCATCAGTGAGTCGGTTAGCGGGAAAATCACAGATACGCAGTATTTT. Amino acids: CAISESVSGKITDTQYF.

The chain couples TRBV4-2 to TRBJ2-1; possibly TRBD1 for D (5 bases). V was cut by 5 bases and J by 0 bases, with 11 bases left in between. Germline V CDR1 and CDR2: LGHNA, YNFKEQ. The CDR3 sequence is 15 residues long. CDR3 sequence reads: CASSFSTGSYNEQFF. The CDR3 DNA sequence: TGTGCCAGCAGCTTTAGCACAGGCTCCTACAATGAGCAGTTCTTC.

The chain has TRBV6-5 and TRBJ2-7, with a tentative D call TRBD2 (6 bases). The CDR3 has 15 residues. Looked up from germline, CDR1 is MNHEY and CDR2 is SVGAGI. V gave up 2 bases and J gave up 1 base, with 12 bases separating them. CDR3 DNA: TGTGCCAGCAGTTACGGAGGGGACGCATCCTACGAGCAGTACTTC. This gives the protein CASSYGGDASYEQYF.

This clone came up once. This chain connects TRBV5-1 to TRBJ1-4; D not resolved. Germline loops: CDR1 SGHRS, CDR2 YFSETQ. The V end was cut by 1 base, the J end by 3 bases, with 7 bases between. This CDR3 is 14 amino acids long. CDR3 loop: CASSLSQPNEKLFF. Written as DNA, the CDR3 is TGCGCCAGCAGCTTGTCTCAACCTAATGAAAAACTGTTTTTT.

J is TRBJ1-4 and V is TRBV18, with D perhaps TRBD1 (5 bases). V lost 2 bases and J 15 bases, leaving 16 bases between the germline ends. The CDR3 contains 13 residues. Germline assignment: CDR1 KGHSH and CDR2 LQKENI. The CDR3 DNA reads TGTGCCAGCTCACCAAAGGGACGGTGGTTATTGTTTTTT. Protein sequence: CASSPKGRWLLFF.

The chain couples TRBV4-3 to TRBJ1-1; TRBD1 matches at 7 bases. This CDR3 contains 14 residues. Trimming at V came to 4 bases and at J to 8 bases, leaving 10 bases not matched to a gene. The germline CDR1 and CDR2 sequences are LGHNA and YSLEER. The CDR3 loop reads CASSLTGQAPEAFF. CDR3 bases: TGCGCCAGCAGCCTCACAGGACAGGCCCCCGAAGCTTTCTTT.